These T cell receptor beta chains were read from a single sample in a study of T cell changes during pregnancy in multiple sclerosis. Repertoires were generated with immunoSEQ multiplex PCR, while TCRdb's copy carries only in-frame clones and drops some. Counted here are 36,000 or so clones, around 89% occurring once; the ten biggest clones make up approximately 0.5%. This sample comprised CD4+ T cells from peripheral blood mononuclear cells, obtained in the first trimester of pregnancy. Every receptor here comes from a female donor with multiple sclerosis, enrolled in a pregnancy study. Both conserved end residues are trimmed from each CDR3. The D gene is left open where the match is weak.

TRBD1 TRBJ1-1 TRBV18 ASSLNQGAGEAF
- TRBJ2-2 TRBV6-4 ASSDGFTGELF
TRBD1 TRBJ1-1 TRBV28 ASTAGQGLVAF
- TRBJ1-2 TRBV28 ASSLNRENYGYT
TRBD1 TRBJ1-2 TRBV2 ADHPDRAFGGYT
- TRBJ2-6 TRBV5-4 ASSLGPETVLT
TRBD2 TRBJ2-7 TRBV6-5 ASSLAGAPYEQY
TRBD2 TRBJ2-1 TRBV5-6 ASSRRGNEQF
- TRBJ1-3 TRBV11-1 ASSRPGTSRGNTIY
TRBD1 TRBJ2-7 TRBV2 ASSMDRPYEQY
TRBD1 TRBJ1-5 TRBV28 ASLGGRHSNQPQH
TRBD1 TRBJ1-3 TRBV19 ASSTRTGGFSGNTIY
- TRBJ1-1 TRBV6-1 ASSILSPGNTEAF
TRBD1 TRBJ1-2 TRBV30 AWRGDRGQEGYT
- TRBJ2-7 TRBV11-1 ASSSLNTGEQY
TRBD1 TRBJ2-3 TRBV10-3 AISEIAATGAIDTDTQY
- TRBJ2-7 TRBV18 ASSPRNSLLEQY